One T cell receptor beta chain is described in this entry. Germline CDR1 MNHEY, CDR2 SVGAGI. The CDR3 has 15 amino acids. Trimming left V 6 bases short and J 3 bases short, with 15 bases between. These data belong to a study of blood T cell repertoires in COVID-19. In the study's own analysis: Reference gene primer amplification in the assay estimated nucleated cell counts. Here immunoSEQ multiplex PCR was the method, and the copy in TCRdb shows in-frame clones only, minus some. V and J calls and clone size are as listed in that table; D and trimming were resolved from the DNA. This repertoire shows 200,000 to 300,000 clones, about nine tenths found once; its top ten account for 6.2%.

Material: peripheral blood. The receptor was derived from a man in his sixties with acute or convalescent COVID-19. J is TRBJ1-5 and V is TRBV6-5; maybe TRBD1 (6 bases). The CDR3 coding sequence is TGTGCCAGCAGCTTGGGGCAGGGACACAATCAGCCCCAGCATTTT. This codes for CASSLGQGHNQPQHF.